The 17 T cell receptor beta chains listed next were all sequenced from one sample in a study of cytomegalovirus exposure and HLA in healthy donors. PCR was performed using 60 Vbeta and 13 Jbeta primers. Assay used: immunoSEQ multiplex PCR; TCRdb lists only in-frame clones, some missing. The repertoire consists of 150,000 to 200,000 clones, with roughly 80% occurring once and the leading ten covering around 3.1%. Sequencing was carried out using PBMCs. The receptors stem from a female donor in good health and CMV-seronegative.

This sequence joins TRBV6-6 and TRBJ2-1; 16 bases line up with TRBD2. The germline V gene encodes CDR1 MNHNY and CDR2 SVGAGI (reference sequence). V lost 4 bases and J lost 11; bases outside the gene matches: 5. The CDR3 sequence is 15 residues long. The CDR3 sequence: CASSSPGLAGGQQFF. The CDR3, as DNA: TGTGCCAGCAGTTCGCCGGGACTAGCGGGAGGGCAGCAGTTCTTC.

V gene TRBV11-2 combines with J gene TRBJ2-7; maybe TRBD1 (5 bases). Trimming took off 0 bases at V and 5 bases at J, with 14 bases between the two ends. Germline assignment: CDR1 SGHAT and CDR2 FQNNGV. CDR3 length: 15 amino acids. The CDR3 nucleotides read TGTGCCAGCAGCTTAGAGGGGCTAGTGTACGACGAGCAGTACTTC. Translating it yields CASSLEGLVYDEQYF.

The V and J genes are TRBV28 and TRBJ1-2, with D unclear. Germline CDR1 and CDR2: MDHEN and SYDVKM. The CDR3 runs to 15 residues. With 4 bases removed from V and 0 bases from J, the gap between germline ends came to 12 bases. The CDR3 coding sequence is TGTGCCAGCAGTTCTCCTGGTAGCGCTAACTATGGCTACACCTTC. Translation gives CASSSPGSANYGYTF.

The chain recombines TRBV28 with TRBJ2-1; tentative D call: TRBD1 (6 bases). This CDR3 spans 15 amino acids. The germline CDR1 and CDR2 sequences are MDHEN and SYDVKM. Trimming shortened V by 4 bases and J by 7 bases, and 17 bases separated the two germline ends. CDR3 bases: TGTGCCAGCAGTTCCGACAAGGGGGTGAAGAATGAGCAGTTCTTC. This gives the protein CASSSDKGVKNEQFF.

V is TRBV4-1 and J is TRBJ1-1; no definite D call. The CDR3 contains 13 residues. The V gene's germline CDR1 is MGHRA and CDR2 YSYEKL. The V and J ends lost 1 base and 4 bases respectively, with 7 bases between them. The CDR3 region is CASSQVSSTEAFF. CDR3 sequence (DNA): TGCGCCAGCAGCCAAGTAAGTAGCACTGAAGCTTTCTTT.

The chain's CDR3 is CAWGILQGGTEQYF. CDR3 in DNA: TGTGCCTGGGGCATACTACAGGGAGGGACCGAGCAGTACTTC. The V call is TRBV30, the J call TRBJ2-7; D possibly corresponds to TRBD2 (7 bases). CDR3 length equals 14 residues. Germline CDR1 and CDR2: GTSNPN and SVGIG (reference sequence). Trimming stripped 5 bases from V and 6 bases from J, with 20 bases between.

V and J are TRBV5-4 and TRBJ2-3; maybe TRBD2 (6 bases). Trimming removed 3 bases at V and 0 bases at J, with 17 bases between. The CDR3 is 17 amino acids. The germline V gene encodes CDR1 SGHNT and CDR2 YYREEE (reference sequence). The CDR3 spells CASSSYPLATSTDTQYF. DNA for the CDR3: TGTGCCAGCAGCTCATACCCCCTAGCGACTAGCACAGATACGCAGTATTTT.

The chain uses TRBV2 and TRBJ2-7; TRBD2 matches 8 bases. The germline CDR1 and CDR2 sequences are SNHLY and FYNNEI. The CDR3 runs to 16 residues. After removal of 3 bases from V and 4 bases from J, the junction contained 11 bases not matched to a gene. The CDR3 spells CASSDLGLVLGYEQYF. CDR3 nucleotides: TGTGCCAGCAGTGACCTGGGACTAGTTCTGGGGTACGAGCAGTACTTC.

The chain couples TRBV5-6 to TRBJ1-1; D remains ambiguous. Germline V gene lookup returns CDR1 SGHDT and CDR2 YYEEEE. The CDR3 contains 13 residues. The germline V and J ends were trimmed by 5 bases and 1 base, with 9 bases remaining between them. CDR3: CASRYTGNTEAFF. The DNA of the CDR3 is TGTGCCAGCAGATACACGGGGAACACTGAAGCTTTCTTT. Full variable domain (rest looked up from reference TRBV5-6 and TRBJ1-1): DAGVTQSPTHLIKTRGQQVTLRCSPKSGHDTVSWYQQALGQGPQFIFQYYEEEERQRGNFPDRFSGHQFPNYSSELNVNALLLGDSALYLCASRYTGNTEAFFGQGTRLTVV.

The genes are TRBV5-8 and TRBJ1-1, with D possibly matching TRBD1 (6 bases). Germline assignment: CDR1 SGHTS and CDR2 YDEGEE. Trimming removed 1 base at V and 0 bases at J, with 16 bases between. The CDR3 is 17 residues long. Here the CDR3 reads CASSLRTGGTMNTEAFF. CDR3 in DNA: TGTGCCAGCAGCTTGAGAACGGGGGGCACTATGAACACTGAAGCTTTCTTT.

This chain links TRBV19 with TRBJ1-5; 7 bases are shared with TRBD1. The CDR3 is 15 amino acids. The germline V gene has CDR1 LNHDA and CDR2 SQIVND (reference sequence). With V trimmed by 1 base and J by 3 bases, 3 bases remained unmatched. CDR3 DNA: TGTGCCAGTAGTATAGGGGGACAGTTCAATCAGCCCCAGCATTTT. It specifies CASSIGGQFNQPQHF.

The chain links TRBV7-9 to TRBJ2-2; unclear D gene. The germline V gene has CDR1 SEHNR and CDR2 FQNEAQ (reference sequence). The germline V and J ends were trimmed by 5 bases and 0 bases, with 13 bases remaining between them. The length of the CDR3 is 16 residues. The DNA for the CDR3 is TGTGCCAGCAGCCCCGAGCCAAATGCGAACACCGGGGAGCTGTTTTTT. Residues: CASSPEPNANTGELFF.

V is TRBV19 and J is TRBJ2-3, with D unclear. This CDR3 spans 11 amino acids. Trimming stripped 8 bases from V and 1 base from J, with 4 bases between. CDR1 is LNHDA and CDR2 is SQIVND in the germline V gene (reference sequence). DNA of the CDR3: TGTGCCAGTTTCGGCACAGATACGCAGTATTTT. It encodes CASFGTDTQYF. The whole variable domain, filled in from reference TRBV19 and TRBJ2-3, reads DGGITQSPKYLFRKEGQNVTLSCEQNLNHDAMYWYRQDPGQGLRLIYYSQIVNDFQKGDIAEGYSVSREKKESFPLTVTSAQKNPTAFYLCASFGTDTQYFGPGTRLTVL.

The table lists this clone with a few counts. The chain recombines TRBV7-2 with TRBJ1-2; a weak D match, TRBD1 (5 bases). This CDR3 has 14 residues. In germline, CDR1 is SGHTA, CDR2 FQGNSA. Trimming stripped 1 base from V and 8 bases from J, with 14 bases between. CDR3 sequence reads: CASSLVDGAWGYTF. As DNA, the CDR3 is TGTGCCAGCAGCTTAGTGGATGGGGCTTGGGGCTACACCTTC.

This chain links TRBV12-5 with TRBJ2-3; tentative D call: TRBD1 (6 bases). From germline, CDR1 is LGHNT and CDR2 FRNRAP. Between the trimmed V and J ends, which lost 2 bases and 5 bases, there was a span of 11 bases. This CDR3 region has 14 residues. The CDR3 protein is CASGLSGVVDTQYF. The CDR3 nucleotides are TGTGCTAGTGGTTTGTCAGGGGTAGTAGATACGCAGTATTTT.

The chain couples TRBV28 to TRBJ2-7, with 7 bases matching TRBD1. The trim removed 8 bases at V and 0 bases at J, leaving 7 bases unmatched. CDR1 and CDR2 from the germline V gene are MDHEN and SYDVKM. This CDR3 spans 14 amino acids. In nucleotides, the CDR3 is TGTGCCAGCGGAACAGGGGCCATCTCCTACGAGCAGTACTTC. Its translation: CASGTGAISYEQYF.

This chain links TRBV9 with TRBJ1-2, with 7 bases aligning to TRBD1. CDR3 size: 15 residues. The germline V gene encodes CDR1 SGDLS and CDR2 YYNGEE. V was pared by 0 bases and J by 4 bases, with 6 bases of the junction left unmatched. The CDR3 nucleotides are TGTGCCAGCAGCGTAGCTGGGACAGTATCCTATGGCTACACCTTC. Translated, it gives CASSVAGTVSYGYTF.